The 22 T cell receptor beta chains reported below all come from one sample, sequenced in a study of early T cells in non-severe SARS-CoV-2 infection (dated by TCRdb to about 2021). Library preparation used 5' RACE. This sample was sequenced with a NextSeq 500. TCRdb reanalyzed the raw reads on its own, using fastp at Q25 for trimming and MiXCR for clone calling, and kept in-frame beta chains. All rows with the same CDR3 protein become a single entry with the most common DNA and genes. The sample data list around 77,000 distinct CDR3 sequences, and over 9.5% of these were observed just once. The ten largest clones represent roughly 7.5% of the sample. The sample in question was whole blood, obtained at baseline. The receptors originated from an adult who was a healthcare worker with PCR-confirmed SARS-CoV-2 infection or an uninfected control (not recorded which).

This clonotype was found many times. The chain couples TRBV7-8 to TRBJ2-5; D remains ambiguous. Per germline, CDR1 SGHVS and CDR2 FQNEAQ. V shed 3 bases and J shed 5 bases, with 7 bases lying between them. This CDR3 comprises 12 residues. The CDR3 loop reads CASSFPRETQYF. The DNA of the CDR3 is TGTGCCAGCAGCTTCCCAAGGGAGACCCAGTACTTC.

This clonotype was recorded a few times. The J gene is TRBJ2-7, the V gene TRBV20-1; 10 bases agree with TRBD2. The CDR3 length is 16 residues. The germline gives CDR1 DFQATT, CDR2 SNEGSKA (reference sequence). J lost 4 bases, V lost 2 bases, and 11 bases had no gene match. CDR3 nucleotide sequence: TGCAGTGCTAGACGTTTCGGGACTAGCGATCAGTACGAGCAGTACTTC. Residues: CSARRFGTSDQYEQYF.

There are a few counts of this clonotype. The V and J genes are TRBV6-5 and TRBJ1-4, with D tentatively TRBD1 (5 bases). The CDR3 length is 14 residues. Trimming took 10 bases from V and 2 from J, leaving 14 bases between them. Per the germline V gene, CDR1 is MNHEY and CDR2 is SVGAGI. The DNA of the CDR3 is TGTGCCACCAGCAAGGGGACGACTAATGAAAAACTGTTTTTT. Translation gives CATSKGTTNEKLFF.

This clonotype was seen a few times. The chain combines TRBV7-9 with TRBJ2-7; D might be TRBD1 or TRBD2, each matching 5 bases. Trimming stripped 5 bases from V and 2 bases from J, with 13 bases between. The V gene's germline CDR1 is SEHNR and CDR2 FQNEAQ (reference sequence). CDR3 length: 14 amino acids. For the CDR3, the DNA is TGTGCCAGCAGCCACCGGGGCGGAACCTACGAGCAGTACTTC. Residues: CASSHRGGTYEQYF.

The sample holds a few counts of this clonotype. V and J are TRBV20-1 and TRBJ1-1, with 10 bases identical to TRBD1. The V segment lost 2 bases and the J segment 1 base; nucleotides outside the gene matches: 4. This CDR3 contains 15 residues. Germline assignment: CDR1 DFQATT and CDR2 SNEGSKA (reference sequence). This CDR3 reads CSARFRTGGNTEAFF. The CDR3 DNA sequence: TGCAGTGCTAGATTTCGGACAGGGGGGAACACTGAAGCTTTCTTT.

The chain has TRBV7-8 and TRBJ1-3; 7 bases are a match to TRBD1. There are 14 residues in the CDR3. V shed 5 bases and J 6 bases; nucleotides not matched to a gene: 7. Germline loops: CDR1 SGHVS, CDR2 FQNEAQ. CDR3 DNA: TGTGCCAGCAGCCTTGACAGGGTGGAAAACACCATATATTTT. Its protein product is CASSLDRVENTIYF.

A few counts support this clonotype. The J gene is TRBJ1-2, the V gene TRBV12-3 or TRBV12-4, with TRBD1 matching over 8 bases. The CDR3 is made up of 12 amino acids. After removal of 4 bases from V and 5 bases from J, the junction contained 0 bases not matched to a gene. The CDR3 bases are TGTGCCAGCAGTTGGACAGGGTATGGCTACACCTTC. As protein: CASSWTGYGYTF.

This chain joins TRBV30 and TRBJ2-4; D perhaps matches TRBD2 (5 bases). V lost 1 base and J lost 3, with 10 bases in between. Germline loops: CDR1 GTSNPN, CDR2 SVGIG (reference sequence). This CDR3 is 14 amino acids long. CDR3 protein: CAWSEGLGKNIQYF. The CDR3 bases are TGTGCCTGGAGTGAAGGACTTGGCAAAAACATTCAGTACTTC.

Many counts were recorded for this clonotype. The chain has TRBV5-6 and TRBJ2-7, with D possibly being TRBD1 (6 bases). The V gene lost 1 base and the J gene lost 6 bases, with 11 bases spanning the gap. This CDR3 is 13 amino acids long. Germline-derived CDR1 and CDR2 are SGHDT and YYEEEE. The CDR3 DNA reads TGTGCCAGCAGCTTGACCCCGGACAGCGAGCAGTACTTC. Translated, it gives CASSLTPDSEQYF.

This chain connects TRBV7-6 to TRBJ2-7; weak D call: TRBD1 (6 bases). The CDR3 has 14 residues. The germline CDR1 and CDR2 sequences are SGHVS and FNYEAQ. V was shortened by 4 bases and J by 1 base, with 11 bases between the two germline ends. The CDR3 DNA is TGTGCCAGCAGCTCAATGACAGGTTCCTACGAGCAGTACTTC. Translation: CASSSMTGSYEQYF. The whole variable domain, remainder taken from reference TRBV7-6 and TRBJ2-7, is GAGVSQSPRYKVTKRGQDVALRCDPISGHVSLYWYRQALGQGPEFLTYFNYEAQQDKSGLPNDRFSAERPEGSISTLTIQRTEQRDSAMYRCASSSMTGSYEQYFGPGTRLTVT.

The J gene is TRBJ2-5, the V gene TRBV3-2; the table's D call TRBD1 went unverified against the DNA. TRBV3-2 is a pseudogene locus. This CDR3 is 14 amino acids long. CDR3 bases: TGTGCCAGCAGCCAAGGGGACAGGCTAGAGACCCAGTACTTC. Protein sequence: CASSQGDRLETQYF.

This clonotype was recorded a few times. The chain joins TRBV27 to TRBJ2-3, with 9 nucleotides matching TRBD1. This CDR3 is 14 amino acids long. The ends lost 3 bases at V and 9 bases at J; junction bases unmatched: 7. Per germline, CDR1 MNHEY and CDR2 SMNVEV (reference sequence). The CDR3 protein is CASSFYRGHVTQYF. The CDR3 DNA is TGTGCCAGCAGTTTTTACAGGGGGCACGTGACGCAGTATTTT.

CDR3 nucleotides: TGCGCCAGCAGCTTGAGGCCAGCCACCGGGGAGCTGTTTTTT. This encodes CASSLRPATGELFF. The chain uses TRBV5-1 and TRBJ2-2, with unresolved D. Germline CDR1 and CDR2: SGHRS and YFSETQ. Trimming pared 1 base from V and 4 bases from J, leaving 8 bases between. CDR3 length: 14 residues.

This clonotype came up a few times. The CDR3 reads CASSSGPRNQPQHF. The DNA of the CDR3 is TGTGCCAGCTCATCGGGACCCCGGAATCAGCCCCAGCATTTT. This chain uses TRBV18 with TRBJ1-5; D perhaps matches TRBD1 (5 bases). The germline CDR1 and CDR2 sequences are KGHSH and LQKENI. The length of the CDR3 is 14 residues. V lost 5 bases to trimming and J lost 4 bases, with 12 bases between them.

This clonotype was counted at least ten times. CDR3 residues: CASSLAQGLAGDNTGELFF. The CDR3 nucleotides are TGTGCCAGCAGCCTCGCACAGGGACTAGCGGGGGATAACACCGGGGAGCTGTTTTTT. The chain is built from TRBV4-2 and TRBJ2-2, with 14 bases aligning to TRBD2. There are 19 residues in the CDR3. The junction had 9 bases not matched to a gene; V was cut back by 4 bases and J by 2 bases. CDR1 is LGHNA, CDR2 YNFKEQ, per germline.

Only a few counts were recorded for this clonotype. The chain has TRBV5-1 and TRBJ2-3; D gene unclear. Germline V gene data show CDR1 as SGHRS and CDR2 as YFSETQ. This CDR3 spans 13 amino acids. V was trimmed by 4 bases and J by 4 bases, leaving 10 bases between them. Here the CDR3 DNA reads TGCGCCAGCAGCAGGGATGCCGCAGATACGCAGTATTTT. Its protein product is CASSRDAADTQYF.

The chain couples TRBV6-4 to TRBJ2-1, with D perhaps assigned TRBD1 or TRBD2 (5 bases each). Germline-derived CDR1 and CDR2 are MRHNA and SNTAGT. V was clipped by 6 bases and J by 2 bases, with 14 bases between them. The CDR3 runs 15 residues. This CDR3 is CASSTFRDAYNEQFF. CDR3 nucleotides: TGTGCCAGCAGCACCTTCCGGGACGCCTACAATGAGCAGTTCTTC.

The chain links TRBV6-5 to TRBJ2-1, with 8 positions matching TRBD2. V shed 6 bases, J shed 6 bases, and the junction held 10 bases outside the gene matches. This CDR3 spans 15 amino acids. The germline CDR1 and CDR2 sequences are MNHEY and SVGAGI. The CDR3 DNA is TGTGCCAGCAGCCCCGCCGGGGGGGCACCCAATGAGCAGTTCTTC. This sequence encodes CASSPAGGAPNEQFF.

The rearrangement links TRBV5-1 to TRBJ2-1, with 7 bases aligning to TRBD1. V lost 4 bases and J lost 3; bases outside the gene matches: 7. Germline CDR1 and CDR2: SGHRS and YFSETQ. The CDR3 totals 15 residues. CDR3 DNA: TGCGCCAGCAGCCAACGGGACAGCTACTACAATGAGCAGTTCTTC. Protein product: CASSQRDSYYNEQFF.

In its sample, this clonotype was seen a few times. The chain joins TRBV4-3 to TRBJ1-2; D not resolved. Germline assignment: CDR1 LGHNA and CDR2 YSLEER. CDR3 length: 13 residues. V lost 0 bases to trimming and J lost 8 bases, with 10 bases between them. The CDR3 sequence is CASSQDTARGYTF. For the CDR3, the DNA is TGCGCCAGCAGCCAAGATACGGCCCGGGGCTACACCTTC.

The rearrangement joins TRBV18 to TRBJ2-3; 7 bases are shared with TRBD1. CDR1 is KGHSH and CDR2 is LQKENI in the germline V gene. The CDR3 covers 17 residues. V shed 4 bases, J shed 2 bases, and the junction held 12 bases outside the gene matches. The CDR3 protein is CASSRDRRGQITDTQYF. CDR3 nucleotide sequence: TGTGCCAGCTCACGGGATCGACGGGGACAGATCACAGATACGCAGTATTTT.

The chain uses TRBV19 and TRBJ2-3; the D gene is possibly TRBD2 (7 bases). The length of the CDR3 is 16 residues. Germline CDR1 and CDR2: LNHDA and SQIVND (reference sequence). Trimming removed 0 bases from V and 3 bases from J, with 13 bases in between. The CDR3 sequence is CASSIDLGGATDTQYF. The CDR3, as DNA: TGTGCCAGTAGTATAGATCTAGGGGGGGCGACAGATACGCAGTATTTT.